Listed below are T cell receptor beta chains from one sample, sequenced in a study of blood T cells in healthy people across ages. TCRdb re-called the 5' RACE reads with MiXCR, one entry per CDR3 protein. The data contain around 650,000 distinct CDR3 sequences, roughly 41% of them singletons. The sequenced sample was blood. These receptors were collected from an elderly man in good health. Both conserved end residues are part of each CDR3. Each record gives: V gene, D gene, J gene, CDR3 length, CDR3 protein. The D gene is left open where the match is weak.

TRBV7-2	.	TRBJ2-7	13	CASSVQGGYEQYF
TRBV5-1	TRBD2	TRBJ2-3	16	CASSVTSGGSTDTQYF
TRBV7-8	TRBD2	TRBJ2-3	14	CASSSWVGDYDVYF
TRBV7-9	TRBD1	TRBJ1-5	16	CASSTGRGGSNQPQHF
TRBV5-1	TRBD1	TRBJ2-1	16	CASSLTRQGAPDEQFF
TRBV20-1	.	TRBJ2-7	13	CSAVTGSSYEQYF
TRBV29-1	.	TRBJ2-3	10	CSGITDTQYF
TRBV10-2	.	TRBJ2-5	15	CAIQRVRVAGETQYF
TRBV7-8	.	TRBJ2-1	18	CASSLSPRVGSGYNEQFF
TRBV18	TRBD2	TRBJ2-7	14	CASSAAGGFYEQYF
TRBV6-6	TRBD1	TRBJ1-6	16	CASNAPGTGSNSPLHF
TRBV14	TRBD2	TRBJ2-7	15	CASSQGTSGPYEQYF
TRBV3-1	.	TRBJ2-5	13	CASSQGGPETQYF
TRBV4-3	TRBD2	TRBJ2-1	15	CASSPTTSGVNEQFF
TRBV5-5	TRBD1	TRBJ1-2	15	CASSLQGLLVYGYTF
TRBV6-2/TRBV6-3	.	TRBJ2-3	12	CASKRDGGTQYF
TRBV12-3/TRBV12-4	.	.	16	CASSPTGWGRKNEQYF
TRBV24-1	TRBD2	TRBJ2-5	18	CATSDFGLAGGKQETQYF
TRBV4-3	.	TRBJ1-5	15	CASSQVYGDNQPQHF
TRBV5-6	.	TRBJ2-7	13	CASSVKGLYEQYF
TRBV12-3/TRBV12-4	.	TRBJ1-2	15	CASSLNDAIDYGYTF
TRBV12-3/TRBV12-4	.	TRBJ1-1	16	CASTDEHRGRNTEAFF
TRBV7-2	.	TRBJ2-3	14	CASSLAGHTDTQYF
TRBV7-2	TRBD2	TRBJ2-3	15	CASSSLAFSTDTQYF
TRBV4-1	.	TRBJ2-5	14	CASSQGSPEETQYF
TRBV4-3	.	TRBJ2-3	16	CASSLRYGGGTDTQYF
TRBV7-9	.	TRBJ2-7	14	CASQGGTLGYEQYF
TRBV6-1	.	.	14	CASSESRRVYEQYF
TRBV30	.	TRBJ2-3	14	CAWSRASSTDTQYF
TRBV28	TRBD2	TRBJ2-2	15	CASTPSGRNTGELFF
TRBV27	TRBD2	TRBJ2-7	15	CASRTSGKAWNEQYF
TRBV20-1	.	.	11	CSAPLLCEQYF
TRBV9	TRBD2	TRBJ2-1	14	CASSSGGLYNEQFF
TRBV30	.	TRBJ1-1	13	CAWSPDRNTEAFF
TRBV6-2/TRBV6-3	.	TRBJ2-3	17	CASSYSMGTDDTDTQYF
TRBV7-8	TRBD2	.	16	CASSPRSGRAVYEQYF
TRBV11-2	.	.	17	CASSSRQVGLARETQYF
TRBV4-1	TRBD1	TRBJ2-7	16	CASSLGPTGEIYEQYF
TRBV7-9	.	TRBJ2-5	15	CASSLAAGHQETQYF
TRBV11-3	.	TRBJ2-5	14	CASSLGQVYGTQYF
TRBV7-7	TRBD1	TRBJ1-5	19	CASSPKYRDRAFSNQPQHF
TRBV7-9	.	TRBJ2-7	14	CASSSGPGSYEQYF
TRBV6-4	TRBD2	TRBJ2-1	15	CASSAGTSGNNGQFF
TRBV27	.	.	14	CASKAGRLQETQFF
TRBV15	TRBD1	TRBJ1-2	17	CATSPRTGDLTVYGYTF
TRBV20-1	TRBD2	TRBJ2-1	17	CSATTPHIPGGVNEQFF
TRBV10-3	TRBD2	TRBJ2-3	14	CAIREVAGKDTQYF
TRBV29-1	.	TRBJ2-5	12	CSVGEIQETQYF
TRBV7-2	.	TRBJ2-7	15	CASSLAFGNSYEQYF
TRBV11-2	.	TRBJ2-3	16	CASRSGRARVRDTQYF